This TCR beta chain derives from a study of T-cell reconstitution after alpha-beta-depleted transplantation in children. This CDR3 region has 12 residues. Between the trimmed V and J ends, which lost 5 bases and 4 bases, there was a span of 6 bases. Germline assignment: CDR1 MDHEN and CDR2 SYDVKM. General study results and limits: Among T cells one year after transplant, newly produced cells accounted for most counts and diversity. Some patients showed high day-60 TCRbeta diversity, which derived from surviving recipient T cells and thymic progenitors. Roughly two months post-transplant, alpha-beta T cells reportedly originated from several hundred graft clones that had expanded.

As to this clonotype: Antigen unknown.

This sample's TCRbeta library carried unique molecular identifier barcodes. TCRdb used MiXCR to reprocess the PCR reads, holding one entry per CDR3 protein. Among more than 500,000 distinct CDR3 sequences listed, 9.5% to 12% were seen once. The chain couples TRBV28 to TRBJ1-5; no firm D call. The TCR comes from a female patient aged 2-9 years who had a stem cell transplant for aplastic anemia, so the T cells may come from the graft donor. The material sequenced was PBMCs, mostly from graft donor cells, taken 180 days after TCRalphabeta/CD19-depleted stem cell transplant. The CDR3 here is CASSRNNQPQHF. The CDR3 DNA reads TGTGCCAGCAGTAGGAATAATCAGCCCCAGCATTTT.